In its sample, the clone carrying this T cell receptor (beta chain) was seen many times. What it binds is not known. Germline-derived CDR1 and CDR2 are LGHDT and YNNKEL (reference sequence). V trimming: 1 base; J trimming: 6 bases; junction bases outside the gene matches: 7. The CDR3 spans 15 residues. Quantitative 5'-RACE with molecular barcodes generated TCR beta libraries. TCRdb called the 5' RACE reads again in MiXCR, with one record for every CDR3 protein. The sample lists about 350,000 distinct CDR3 sequences, 20% occurring once. This entry is derived from a study of CD8 T cells in ankylosing spondylitis. Overall study results and limits: Typical of ankylosing spondylitis blood, it appeared, was a TCR beta motif of eight highly homologous variants. Disease-linked clones displayed a CD8+ phenotype and appeared relatively rarely in peripheral blood.

Sample: blood, either unsorted or a sorted T cell fraction (not recorded which). The V and J genes are TRBV3-1 and TRBJ2-7; 9 bases are a match to TRBD2. The TCR comes from a male donor with ankylosing spondylitis or in good health (not recorded which). This CDR3 reads CASSQAPASGVEQYF. For the CDR3, the DNA is TGTGCCAGCAGCCAAGCTCCGGCTAGCGGGGTCGAGCAGTACTTC.